The 21 T cell receptor beta chains in this list originate from one sample, sequenced in a study of T-cell memory formation after mild COVID-19. TCRdb re-called the 5' RACE reads through MiXCR, storing one row per CDR3 protein. The data hold about 190,000 distinct CDR3 sequences, with more than 9% observed a single time. The sample comprised PBMCs or a T cell subset sorted from them (not recorded which). The receptors shown here come from a young man who had mild COVID-19 (a few samples of this study predate the infection). Cell type and time point are not known.

This clonotype was observed at least ten times. The rearrangement links TRBV4-3 to TRBJ2-2; D is tentatively TRBD1 or TRBD2 (6 bases each). The CDR3 is made up of 18 amino acids. Germline CDR1 and CDR2: LGHNA and YSLEER. V lost 0 bases and J 2 bases, leaving 16 bases between the germline ends. CDR3 in DNA: TGCGCCAGCAGCCAAGAACCCCCCGGGGGCATAAACACCGGGGAGCTGTTTTTT. Its protein is CASSQEPPGGINTGELFF.

This clonotype was observed a few times. V and J are TRBV5-1 and TRBJ2-5; no definite D call. V gave up 0 bases and J gave up 4 bases, with 10 bases separating them. The CDR3 is 14 residues long. Germline values: CDR1 SGHRS, CDR2 YFSETQ. In DNA, the CDR3 is TGCGCCAGCAGCTTGGGGGCTAAAGGAGAGACCCAGTACTTC. Translated, it gives CASSLGAKGETQYF. The full variable domain, with the rest looked up from reference TRBV5-1 and TRBJ2-5, is KAGVTQTPRYLIKTRGQQVTLSCSPISGHRSVSWYQQTPGQGLQFLFEYFSETQRNKGNFPGRFSGRQFSNSRSEMNVSTLELGDSALYLCASSLGAKGETQYFGPGTRLLVL.

This clonotype was seen a handful of times. The V call is TRBV5-1, the J call TRBJ2-2, with a weak D call TRBD1 (5 bases). Germline values: CDR1 SGHRS, CDR2 YFSETQ. There are 13 residues in the CDR3. V was shortened by 4 bases and J by 6 bases, with 10 bases between the two germline ends. The CDR3 bases are TGCGCCAGCAGCGATCAGGGCGCCGGGGAGCTGTTTTTT. Translation: CASSDQGAGELFF.

V and J are TRBV29-1 and TRBJ1-2; 9 nucleotides align to TRBD1. Germline V CDR1 and CDR2: SQVTM, ANQGSEA. The CDR3 contains 13 residues. The J segment lost 3 bases and the V segment lost 7 bases, leaving 6 bases of the junction unmatched. The CDR3 DNA reads TGCAGCGGGGGGGACAGGGAGGACTATGGCTACACCTTC. Translating gives CSGGDREDYGYTF.

The chain couples TRBV6-6 to TRBJ1-1; TRBD1 is a possible D gene (6 bases). The CDR3 loop spans 13 amino acids. Germline CDR1 and CDR2: MNHNY and SVGAGI (reference sequence). Trimming cost V 6 bases and J 2 bases, with 10 bases left between them. CDR3: CASRWTANTEAFF. As DNA, the CDR3 is TGTGCCAGCAGATGGACAGCTAACACTGAAGCTTTCTTT.

The V call is TRBV7-9, the J call TRBJ2-3, with 7 bases lining up with TRBD2. This CDR3 comprises 15 residues. CDR1 SEHNR and CDR2 FQNEAQ come from the germline V gene (reference sequence). V lost 7 bases to trimming and J lost 1 base; unmatched junction nucleotides: 8. The CDR3 coding sequence is TGTGCCAGCATCCCCCTAGCGGACCGCACAGATACGCAGTATTTT. It specifies CASIPLADRTDTQYF.

This clonotype was counted between two and nine times. This rearrangement joins TRBV4-1 to TRBJ2-2; 7 nucleotides align to TRBD2. The ends lost 1 base at V and 5 bases at J; junction bases unmatched: 4. Germline CDR1 and CDR2: MGHRA and YSYEKL. The CDR3 is made up of 15 amino acids. The CDR3 DNA follows: TGCGCCAGCAGCCAAGTCGGGGGGTTTACCGGGGAGCTGTTTTTT. Translating gives CASSQVGGFTGELFF.

This sequence joins TRBV7-6 and TRBJ2-1, with 10 positions matching TRBD2. V was pared by 5 bases and J by 6 bases, with 7 bases of the junction left unmatched. Per the germline V gene, CDR1 is SGHVS and CDR2 is FNYEAQ. The CDR3 covers 15 residues. CDR3 loop: CASSQGLASTNEQFF. The CDR3 DNA reads TGTGCCAGCAGCCAGGGACTAGCGAGTACCAATGAGCAGTTCTTC.

This clonotype was seen more than once but under ten times. This rearrangement joins TRBV6-5 to TRBJ2-3; the D is unclear. Looked up from germline, CDR1 is MNHEY and CDR2 is SVGAGI. Between the trimmed V and J ends, which lost 11 bases and 0 bases, there was a span of 12 bases. The CDR3 is 13 amino acids. CDR3: CASGGSSTDTQYF. Here the CDR3 DNA reads TGTGCCTCAGGCGGATCTAGCACAGATACGCAGTATTTT.

This clonotype was seen at least ten times. The chain has TRBV7-9 and TRBJ2-1; 12 positions agree with TRBD2. The germline V gene has CDR1 SEHNR and CDR2 FQNEAQ (reference sequence). The CDR3 is made up of 16 amino acids. Trimming at V came to 5 bases and at J to 3 bases, leaving 5 bases not matched to a gene. The CDR3 DNA reads as TGTGCCAGCAGCCCGGGACTAGCGGGCTTCTACAATGAGCAGTTCTTC. This encodes CASSPGLAGFYNEQFF. The full variable domain, rest sourced from reference TRBV7-9 and TRBJ2-1, is DTGVSQNPRHKITKRGQNVTFRCDPISEHNRLYWYRQTLGQGPEFLTYFQNEAQLEKSRLLSDRFSAERPKGSFSTLEIQRTEQGDSAMYLCASSPGLAGFYNEQFFGPGTRLTVL.

CDR3 in DNA: TGTGCCAGCAGCCAAGATTGCGCGGAGCAGTACGTC. This translates into CASSQDCAEQYV. This chain links TRBV4-2 with TRBJ2-7, with D uncertain. The V end lost 0 bases, the J end lost 7 bases, and 7 bases lay between the germline ends. Per the germline V gene, CDR1 is LGHNA and CDR2 is YNFKEQ. CDR3 size: 12 residues.

This clonotype occurred many times. The chain joins TRBV7-6 to TRBJ2-7; 7 positions match TRBD1. J gave up 2 bases and V 11 bases, and 9 bases lay outside the gene matches. Looked up from germline, CDR1 is SGHVS and CDR2 is FNYEAQ. The length of the CDR3 is 13 residues. Here the CDR3 reads CAPKGTDPYEQYF. In DNA form, the CDR3 reads TGTGCCCCCAAGGGGACAGATCCCTACGAGCAGTACTTC.

J is TRBJ2-3 and V is TRBV6-5, with D possibly called TRBD1 or TRBD2 (6 bases each). The CDR3 contains 15 residues. In germline, CDR1 is MNHEY, CDR2 SVGAGI. Trimming left V 8 bases short and J 3 bases short, with 18 bases between. CDR3: CASGRTDSGTDTQYF. The DNA for the CDR3 is TGTGCCAGCGGGAGGACAGACTCCGGAACAGATACGCAGTATTTT.

This clonotype was seen repeatedly, ten times or more. At one boundary the junction diverges from the germline segment, which might be a read error. The chain has TRBV3-1 and TRBJ2-1; 8 bases match TRBD1. Germline assignment: CDR1 LGHDT and CDR2 YNNKEL (reference sequence). This CDR3 is 13 amino acids long. The DNA for the CDR3 is TGTGCCAGCAGCCGAGCAGGGGGCAATGAACAGTTCTTC. Its translation: CASSRAGGNEQFF.

V is TRBV7-2 and J is TRBJ1-2; tentative D call: TRBD1 (5 bases). The CDR3 sequence is 15 residues long. With 0 bases removed from V and 3 bases from J, the gap between germline ends came to 11 bases. From germline, CDR1 is SGHTA and CDR2 FQGNSA. Here the CDR3 reads CASSLAIGEHYGYTF. The CDR3 DNA sequence: TGTGCCAGCAGCTTAGCTATAGGGGAGCACTATGGCTACACCTTC. Full variable domain (missing parts from reference TRBV7-2 and TRBJ1-2): GAGVSQSPSNKVTEKGKDVELRCDPISGHTALYWYRQSLGQGLEFLIYFQGNSAPDKSGLPSDRFSAERTGGSVSTLTIQRTQQEDSAVYLCASSLAIGEHYGYTFGSGTRLTVV.

The rearrangement joins TRBV7-6 to TRBJ2-2; 10 bases match TRBD1. CDR3 length equals 15 residues. Germline V lookup: CDR1 SGHVS, CDR2 FNYEAQ. The J segment lost 4 bases and the V segment lost 5 bases, leaving 4 bases of the junction unmatched. The CDR3 DNA sequence: TGTGCCAGCAGCCAGGGACAGGGGTTCACCGGGGAGCTGTTTTTT. Protein: CASSQGQGFTGELFF.

The chain is built from TRBV20-1 and TRBJ2-5; the D is unclear. Per the germline V gene, CDR1 is DFQATT and CDR2 is SNEGSKA (reference sequence). The CDR3 runs 11 residues. V lost 4 bases and J 7 bases, leaving 10 bases between the germline ends. As DNA, the CDR3 is TGCAGTGCTAAAATTGGCGGGACCCAGTACTTC. It codes for CSAKIGGTQYF.

This clonotype was detected only a few times. The chain is built from TRBV9 and TRBJ2-3, with 8 bases lining up with TRBD2. V was clipped by 2 bases and J by 4 bases; unmatched bases: 12. The CDR3 extends over 17 amino acids. Germline CDR1 reads SGDLS; CDR2 reads YYNGEE. The CDR3, as DNA: TGTGCCAGCAGCGTGAGTCCCGGGACTAGTTTTCCAGATACGCAGTATTTT. It encodes CASSVSPGTSFPDTQYF.

This sequence joins TRBV29-1 and TRBJ1-2; D ambiguous. The CDR3 loop spans 10 amino acids. In germline, CDR1 is SQVTM, CDR2 ANQGSEA. Trimming stripped 4 bases from V and 7 bases from J, with 7 bases between. The CDR3 coding sequence is TGCAGCGTTGGAAGACTTGGCTACACCTTC. This codes for CSVGRLGYTF.

The J gene is TRBJ2-1, the V gene TRBV9; D uncertain. The ends were cut back, 3 bases at V and 7 bases at J, with 20 bases in the middle. This CDR3 spans 16 amino acids. Germline assignment: CDR1 SGDLS and CDR2 YYNGEE. The CDR3 protein is CASSGRLIGNFNEQFF. In DNA form, the CDR3 reads TGTGCCAGCAGCGGTAGGCTTATCGGTAATTTTAATGAGCAGTTCTTC.

This clonotype was seen more than once but under ten times. The chain is built from TRBV28 and TRBJ2-7; D is possibly TRBD1 or TRBD2 (5 bases each). The CDR3 is made up of 14 amino acids. Germline assignment: CDR1 MDHEN and CDR2 SYDVKM. V was shortened by 6 bases and J by 0 bases, with 12 bases between the two germline ends. The CDR3 protein is CASSLEGNSYEQYV. In DNA form, the CDR3 reads TGTGCCAGCAGCCTTGAGGGGAACTCCTACGAGCAGTACGTC.